This TCR beta chain was profiled in a study of shared clonotypes between healthy human individuals. Data came from immunoSEQ multiplex PCR; TCRdb stores just in-frame clones and leaves some out. Among more than 400,000 clones listed, 90% to 96% were seen once. The V gene's germline CDR1 is SGHTA and CDR2 FQGNSA. The CDR3 runs 12 residues. With 3 bases removed from V and 4 bases from J, the gap between germline ends came to 7 bases. The V call is TRBV7-2, the J call TRBJ2-7, with unresolved D. This clonotype originated in a woman in her thirties in good health. Input material: naive CD4+ T cells sorted from blood. Subset defined: CD45RA+ positively selected. DNA of the CDR3: TGTGCCAGCAGCTTCGCTCAGTACGAGCAGTACTTC. This encodes CASSFAQYEQYF.